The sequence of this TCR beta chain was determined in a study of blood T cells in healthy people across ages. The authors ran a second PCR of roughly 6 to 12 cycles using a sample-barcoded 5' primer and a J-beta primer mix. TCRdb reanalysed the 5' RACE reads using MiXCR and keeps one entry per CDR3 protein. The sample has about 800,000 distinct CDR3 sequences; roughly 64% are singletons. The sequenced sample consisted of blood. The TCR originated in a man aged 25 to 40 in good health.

CDR3 region: CASSQGLAGETTYEQYF. The CDR3 DNA is TGCGCCAGCAGCCAAGGACTAGCGGGAGAAACAACCTACGAGCAGTACTTC. The chain employs TRBV4-3 and TRBJ2-5, with 12 bases lining up with TRBD2. The J call may be in error: the DNA end matches TRBJ2-7 better. This CDR3 is built from 17 residues. Germline CDR1 and CDR2: LGHNA and YSLEER.